Below, 25 T cell receptor beta chains from the same sample are listed, as sequenced in a study of blood T cells in healthy people across ages. Together with a sample-barcoded 5' primer, a J-beta primer mix was included in a second PCR lasting about 6 to 11 cycles. From the 5' RACE reads, TCRdb called clonotypes with MiXCR, one entry per CDR3 protein. Of about 640,000 distinct CDR3 sequences in the sample, approximately 59% were seen once. Sequencing input: blood. The receptors were gathered from a man between 60 and 75 years old in good health.

The chain employs TRBV5-1 and TRBJ1-5; 9 bases are a match to TRBD1. From germline, CDR1 is SGHRS and CDR2 YFSETQ. The ends lost 1 base at V and 3 bases at J; junction bases unmatched: 5. The CDR3 totals 16 residues. The CDR3 region is CASSLLTGGSNQPQHF. The CDR3 DNA is TGCGCCAGCAGCTTGCTGACAGGGGGTTCCAATCAGCCCCAGCATTTT. The full variable domain, its missing parts supplied by reference TRBV5-1 and TRBJ1-5, is KAGVTQTPRYLIKTRGQQVTLSCSPISGHRSVSWYQQTPGQGLQFLFEYFSETQRNKGNFPGRFSGRQFSNSRSEMNVSTLELGDSALYLCASSLLTGGSNQPQHFGDGTRLSIL.

This clonotype was seen a handful of times. The chain employs TRBV4-1 and TRBJ2-5; 10 bases fit TRBD1. The germline gives CDR1 MGHRA, CDR2 YSYEKL. V shed 1 base and J 1 base; nucleotides not matched to a gene: 3. The CDR3 is 16 amino acids. The CDR3 DNA reads TGCGCCAGCAGCCAAGGACAGGGGGCGTCCCAAGAGACCCAGTACTTC. Translated, it gives CASSQGQGASQETQYF.

The rearrangement links TRBV27 to TRBJ2-3; D may be TRBD2 (6 bases). V lost 2 bases and J lost 8, with 11 bases in between. Germline CDR1 is MNHEY and CDR2 is SMNVEV (reference sequence). The CDR3 sequence is 13 residues long. The CDR3 DNA is TGTGCCAGCAGTTTAGCGGGGACGGGTACGCAGTATTTT. Translated: CASSLAGTGTQYF.

This rearrangement joins TRBV3-1 to TRBJ2-5; no clear D. Trimming took off 1 base at V and 7 bases at J, with 7 bases between the two ends. Germline CDR1 and CDR2: LGHDT and YNNKEL (reference sequence). The CDR3 spans 12 residues. The CDR3 DNA reads TGTGCCAGCAGCCAAGGTCCGGGGACCCAGTACTTC. It is translated as CASSQGPGTQYF.

This clonotype was recorded a few times. This chain uses TRBV6-1 with TRBJ1-5; D not resolved. The CDR3 extends over 14 amino acids. Deletions cut 1 base from V and 9 bases from J, with 13 bases between. The germline gives CDR1 MNHNS, CDR2 SASEGT. CDR3 DNA sequence: TGTGCCAGCAGTGAAGAGACTGTATATCCGCCCCAGCATTTT. It yields the protein CASSEETVYPPQHF.

The chain joins TRBV6-1 to TRBJ2-3; D is possibly TRBD1 or TRBD2 (5 bases each). This CDR3 region has 13 residues. Trimming pared 8 bases from V and 6 bases from J, leaving 15 bases between. In germline, CDR1 is MNHNS, CDR2 SASEGT. The CDR3: CASGGPGTDTQYF. The CDR3 region has the DNA TGTGCCAGCGGAGGTCCAGGGACCGATACGCAGTATTTT.

This clonotype was counted between two and nine times. This chain connects TRBV6-2 or TRBV6-3 to TRBJ1-6; 8 nucleotides line up with TRBD1. Germline CDR1 and CDR2: MNHEY and SVGEGT. This CDR3 comprises 13 residues. J gave up 9 bases and V 6 bases, and 4 bases lay outside the gene matches. CDR3 loop: CASSQGAISPLHF. CDR3 DNA sequence: TGTGCCAGCAGCCAGGGGGCGATTTCACCCCTCCACTTT.

This chain links TRBV12-3 or TRBV12-4 with TRBJ2-3; 11 bases agree with TRBD2. This CDR3 has 15 residues. The J segment lost 10 bases and the V segment lost 1 base, leaving 7 bases of the junction unmatched. The chain's CDR3 is CASSLELAGGPSQYF. The CDR3 coding sequence is TGTGCCAGCAGTTTAGAGCTAGCGGGGGGCCCTTCGCAGTATTTT.

This clonotype was recorded once. The gene calls are TRBV10-3 and TRBJ1-5; D call uncertain. V lost 2 bases and J 2 bases, leaving 10 bases between the germline ends. The CDR3 loop spans 15 amino acids. CDR1 is ENHRY, CDR2 SYGVKD, per germline. In DNA, the CDR3 is TGTGCCATCAGTGAGGCCGTAACAGGCAATCAGCCCCAGCATTTT. Protein product: CAISEAVTGNQPQHF.

The chain joins TRBV20-1 to TRBJ2-3, with D perhaps TRBD1 (6 bases). The germline V and J ends were trimmed by 6 bases and 2 bases, with 15 bases remaining between them. Germline V gene lookup returns CDR1 DFQATT and CDR2 SNEGSKA (reference sequence). The CDR3 extends over 14 amino acids. CDR3 sequence: CSAVRQEATDTQYF. CDR3 in DNA: TGCAGTGCCGTACGACAGGAGGCCACAGATACGCAGTATTTT.

The rearrangement joins TRBV5-1 to TRBJ2-7, with D perhaps TRBD2 (7 bases). Germline V gene lookup returns CDR1 SGHRS and CDR2 YFSETQ. Trimming shortened V by 4 bases and J by 2 bases, and 16 bases separated the two germline ends. CDR3 length: 15 residues. The CDR3 protein is CASSRGGGHAYEQYF. The CDR3 bases are TGCGCCAGCAGCCGGGGCGGGGGCCACGCCTACGAGCAGTACTTC.

This chain uses TRBV6-1 with TRBJ1-5; TRBD1 is a possible D gene (5 bases). V dropped 6 bases and J dropped 6 bases, with 15 bases sitting between them. CDR1 and CDR2 (germline): MNHNS, SASEGT. This CDR3 comprises 14 residues. For the CDR3, the DNA is TGTGCCAGCAGGGCCACAGGCGAGATTCAGCCCCAGCATTTT. This gives the protein CASRATGEIQPQHF.

The chain carries TRBV9 and TRBJ2-4; tentatively, D is TRBD2 (6 bases). The DNA end is more similar to TRBJ2-5, so the J call may be wrong. CDR1 and CDR2 (germline): SGDLS, YYNGEE. The CDR3 is 14 amino acids. The CDR3 DNA sequence: TGTGCCAGCAAATATAGCGGTTCGGCGGAGACCCAGTACTTC. This gives the protein CASKYSGSAETQYF.

This clonotype was detected a few times. The V gene is TRBV11-2, the J gene TRBJ2-5; D is undetermined. The germline V and J ends were trimmed by 6 bases and 7 bases, with 12 bases remaining between them. The germline V gene has CDR1 SGHAT and CDR2 FQNNGV. The length of the CDR3 is 12 residues. CDR3 sequence reads: CASSPQARTQYF. DNA of the CDR3: TGTGCCAGCAGTCCCCAGGCAAGGACCCAGTACTTC.

The chain is built from TRBV6-6 and TRBJ2-7; 10 bases fit TRBD1. V lost 5 bases to trimming and J lost 6 bases; unmatched junction nucleotides: 7. The germline gives CDR1 MNHNY, CDR2 SVGAGI (reference sequence). The CDR3 runs to 14 residues. CDR3 loop: CASSPRDRGGEQYF. The CDR3 nucleotides read TGTGCCAGCAGTCCCCGGGACAGGGGTGGCGAGCAGTACTTC.

This chain uses TRBV29-1 with TRBJ2-7, with a possible D match to TRBD1 (5 bases). TRBJ2-5 explains the end of the DNA better; the J call may be wrong. The germline CDR1 and CDR2 sequences are SQVTM and ANQGSEA. There are 13 residues in the CDR3. The CDR3 region has the DNA TGCAGCGTTGGGCGACAGCCTAGGGGGACCCAGTACTTC. Its protein is CSVGRQPRGTQYF.

The sample holds a few counts of this clonotype. The J gene is TRBJ2-1, the V gene TRBV3-1; D is perhaps TRBD2 (6 bases). The CDR3 length is 15 residues. The V end was cut by 1 base, the J end by 4 bases, with 11 bases between. Germline CDR1 and CDR2: LGHDT and YNNKEL (reference sequence). CDR3 protein: CASSQGASVYNEQFF. The CDR3 nucleotides read TGTGCCAGCAGCCAAGGGGCTAGCGTGTACAATGAGCAGTTCTTC.

The V and J genes are TRBV6-5 and TRBJ2-2, with 11 bases lining up with TRBD1. After removal of 6 bases from V and 8 bases from J, the junction contained 8 bases not matched to a gene. CDR3 size: 15 residues. CDR1 is MNHEY, CDR2 SVGAGI, per germline. The CDR3, as DNA: TGTGCCAGCAGCTGGACAGGGGGCGCGTTAGGGGAGCTGTTTTTT. Protein product: CASSWTGGALGELFF.

The CDR3 spells CASSLQGVNYEQYF. For the CDR3, the DNA is TGTGCCAGCAGCCTACAGGGTGTGAATTACGAGCAGTACTTC. The chain employs TRBV14 and TRBJ2-4, with D possibly being TRBD1 (6 bases). The J call is uncertain, as TRBJ2-7 better fits the DNA end. This CDR3 is built from 14 residues. The germline V gene encodes CDR1 SGHDN and CDR2 FVKESK.

This clonotype was seen a few times. The chain has TRBV29-1 and TRBJ2-6; D not certain. Germline CDR1 is SQVTM and CDR2 is ANQGSEA. This CDR3 has 12 residues. V shed 6 bases and J shed 2 bases, with 5 bases lying between them. The CDR3 is CSVGTGANVLTF. Written as DNA, the CDR3 is TGCAGCGTAGGAACTGGGGCCAACGTCCTGACTTTC.

J is TRBJ2-5 and V is TRBV11-2, with 7 bases identical to TRBD1. The J segment lost 5 bases and the V segment lost 6 bases, leaving 9 bases of the junction unmatched. Per the germline V gene, CDR1 is SGHAT and CDR2 is FQNNGV. CDR3 size: 14 residues. The CDR3 sequence: CASRPTGSGETQYF. The CDR3 nucleotides are TGTGCCAGCAGACCGACAGGGTCGGGGGAGACCCAGTACTTC.

This clonotype appeared a few times. CDR3 amino acids: CSASPREKEQYF. In DNA, the CDR3 is TGCAGTGCTAGTCCGAGGGAAAAGGAGCAGTACTTC. This chain uses TRBV20-1 with TRBJ2-5; D might be TRBD2 (5 bases). CDR3 size: 12 residues. Trimming pared 3 bases from V and 11 bases from J, leaving 16 bases between. Germline lookup yields CDR1 DFQATT and CDR2 SNEGSKA (reference sequence).

The chain combines TRBV3-1 with TRBJ2-7; D call uncertain. This CDR3 has 13 amino acids. Per the germline V gene, CDR1 is LGHDT and CDR2 is YNNKEL (reference sequence). The V and J ends lost 1 base and 3 bases respectively, with 7 bases between them. CDR3 sequence reads: CASSQAGHYEQYF. DNA for the CDR3: TGTGCCAGCAGCCAAGCCGGTCACTACGAGCAGTACTTC.

This sequence joins TRBV14 and TRBJ2-1; 14 nucleotides match TRBD2. The J segment lost 1 base and the V segment lost 0 bases, leaving 8 bases of the junction unmatched. Germline V gene sequence: CDR1 SGHDN, CDR2 FVKESK. The CDR3 is made up of 20 amino acids. The CDR3 bases are TGTGCCAGCAGCCAAGATCTTCGACTAGCGGGGGGGCCGTCCTACAATGAGCAGTTCTTC. Protein product: CASSQDLRLAGGPSYNEQFF.

This clonotype showed up just a few times. J is TRBJ1-6 and V is TRBV5-1; D not certain. This CDR3 contains 17 residues. The germline V gene has CDR1 SGHRS and CDR2 YFSETQ. V lost 3 bases to trimming and J lost 8 bases, with 21 bases between them. The CDR3 protein is CASSSGVGSPRDSPLHF. CDR3 nucleotides: TGCGCCAGCAGCTCTGGGGTGGGCTCACCGCGAGATTCACCCCTCCACTTT.